This T cell receptor beta chain is drawn from a study of tumor-infiltrating lymphocytes in glioblastoma multiforme. Three nested ARM-PCR rounds with V-beta and C-beta primers built TCRB libraries. No unique molecular identifiers were described for these TCRB libraries. One entry per CDR3 protein, called by TCRdb with MiXCR from the multiplex PCR reads. The sample has approximately 13,000 distinct CDR3 sequences, 66% seen once; the top ten hold approximately 30%. The study, taken as a whole, reports: Functional subtype sorting of these T cells was not performed. Only one glioblastoma patient had TCR and mutation analysis. Detected clone frequencies may not reflect cell counts, being RNA-based.

The CDR3 runs 15 residues. CDR1 LNHDA and CDR2 SQIVND come from the germline V gene (reference sequence). This clonotype was picked up a small number of times. Its antigen remains unidentified. An end of the junction differs from the germline gene, which may be a read error. This chain uses TRBV19 with TRBJ2-6, with a tentative D call TRBD1 (5 bases). The source material was brain tumor tissue. This sequence originates from a male donor with glioblastoma. CDR3: CASSILRSGANVPTF. The CDR3 DNA sequence: TGTGCCAGTAGTATATTGCGCTCTGGGGCCAACGTCCCGACTTTC.